This T cell receptor (beta chain) was found in a study of blood T cell repertoires in COVID-19. About the research overall: The study drew acute and convalescent COVID-19 samples from the United States, Italy and Spain. Sample material is recorded as cDNA or gDNA derived from T cells, B-cell-depleted T cells, or PBMCs.

Per the original data handling: Reference gene primer amplification yielded estimated nucleated cell counts. This table comes from immunoSEQ multiplex PCR, and its TCRdb copy is limited to in-frame clones, with some not included. The D gene and trimming were derived from the DNA, and the V and J assignments and clone size from that table. Of just under 150,000 clones in the sample, 85% were seen once. Germline assignment: CDR1 SGHRS and CDR2 YFSETQ. This CDR3 comprises 15 residues. The junction had 6 bases not matched to a gene; V was cut back by 4 bases and J by 1 base. V gene TRBV5-1 combines with J gene TRBJ2-5; 8 bases agree with TRBD1. The sample consisted of peripheral blood. The sequence derives from a human donor with acute or convalescent COVID-19. The donor label of this sample is uncertain. The CDR3 spells CASSRSQGAQETQYF. In DNA, the CDR3 is TGCGCCAGCAGCCGCTCCCAGGGGGCCCAAGAGACCCAGTACTTC.